Listed here are 4 T cell receptor beta chains from one sample, sequenced in a study of blood T cell repertoires in COVID-19 (dated by TCRdb to the early 2020s). Library construction relied on the immunoSEQ multiplex PCR assay. Entries here come from immuneACCESS through TCRdb and include only in-frame sequences with V and J called. Some clones fail to appear in such tables; in the studies checked, an unresolved V gene covers under half of the shortfall, and the cause of the remainder is unknown. For this sample the table gives 57,000 or so clones, of which 76% were detected only once. Approximately 20% of the sample is held by the ten biggest clonotypes. Sequencing was carried out using peripheral blood. Receptors were obtained from a man aged 45-65 years with active or convalescent COVID-19.

The chain employs TRBV29-1 and TRBJ1-1; the D is unclear. The germline CDR1 and CDR2 sequences are SQVTM and ANQGSEA. V shed 6 bases and J shed 1 base, with 12 bases lying between them. The CDR3 spans 13 residues. CDR3 protein: CSVTEGGNTEAFF. CDR3 in DNA: TGCAGCGTGACCGAAGGAGGGAACACTGAAGCTTTCTTT.

This chain links TRBV5-6 with TRBJ2-1; 8 positions match TRBD2. CDR3 length: 12 amino acids. V trimming: 4 bases; J trimming: 10 bases; junction bases outside the gene matches: 4. Looked up from germline, CDR1 is SGHDT and CDR2 is YYEEEE. CDR3 sequence reads: CASSRGGREQFF. CDR3 nucleotides: TGTGCCAGCAGCCGGGGGGGAAGAGAGCAGTTCTTC.

The genes are TRBV6-5 and TRBJ2-5; D is unresolved. CDR1 is MNHEY, CDR2 SVGAGI, per germline. The CDR3 is made up of 10 amino acids. V was cut by 8 bases and J by 5 bases, with 6 bases left in between. The CDR3: CASLSETQYF. DNA for the CDR3: TGTGCCAGCCTTTCGGAGACCCAGTACTTC.

The chain's CDR3 is CASSSLGLAKNIQYF. Here the CDR3 DNA reads TGTGCCAGCAGCTCCCTAGGACTAGCCAAAAACATTCAGTACTTC. V and J are TRBV7-2 and TRBJ2-4; tentative D call: TRBD2 (5 bases). Germline CDR1 reads SGHTA; CDR2 reads FQGNSA. The length of the CDR3 is 15 residues. The ends were cut back, 4 bases at V and 0 bases at J, with 10 bases in the middle.